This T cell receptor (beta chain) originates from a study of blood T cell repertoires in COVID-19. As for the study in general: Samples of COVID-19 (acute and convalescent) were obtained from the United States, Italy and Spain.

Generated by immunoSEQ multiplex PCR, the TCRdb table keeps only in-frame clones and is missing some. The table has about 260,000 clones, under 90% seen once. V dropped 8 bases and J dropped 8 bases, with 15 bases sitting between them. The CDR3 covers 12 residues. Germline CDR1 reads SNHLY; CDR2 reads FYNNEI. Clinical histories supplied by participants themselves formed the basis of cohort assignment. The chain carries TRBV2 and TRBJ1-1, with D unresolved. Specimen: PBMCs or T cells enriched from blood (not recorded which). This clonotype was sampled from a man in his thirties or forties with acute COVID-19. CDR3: CASQKISTEAFF. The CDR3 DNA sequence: TGTGCCAGCCAAAAGATTTCGACAGAAGCTTTCTTT.